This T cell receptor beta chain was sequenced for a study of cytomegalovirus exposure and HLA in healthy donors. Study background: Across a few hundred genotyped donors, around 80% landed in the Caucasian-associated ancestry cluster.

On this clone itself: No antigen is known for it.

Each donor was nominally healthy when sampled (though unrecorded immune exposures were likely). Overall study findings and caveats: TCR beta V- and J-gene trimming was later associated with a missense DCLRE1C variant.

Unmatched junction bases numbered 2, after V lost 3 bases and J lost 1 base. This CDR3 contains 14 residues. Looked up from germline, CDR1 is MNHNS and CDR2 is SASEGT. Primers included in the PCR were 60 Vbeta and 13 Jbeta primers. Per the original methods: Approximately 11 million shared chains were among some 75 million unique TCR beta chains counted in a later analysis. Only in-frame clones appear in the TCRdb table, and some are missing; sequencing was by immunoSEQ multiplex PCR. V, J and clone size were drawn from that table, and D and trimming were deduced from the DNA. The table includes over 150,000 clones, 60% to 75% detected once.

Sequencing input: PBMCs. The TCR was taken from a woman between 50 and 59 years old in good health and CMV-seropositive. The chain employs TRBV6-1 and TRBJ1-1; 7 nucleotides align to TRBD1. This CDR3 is CASSERQGNTEAFF. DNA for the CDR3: TGTGCCAGCAGTGAGCGACAGGGGAACACTGAAGCTTTCTTT.